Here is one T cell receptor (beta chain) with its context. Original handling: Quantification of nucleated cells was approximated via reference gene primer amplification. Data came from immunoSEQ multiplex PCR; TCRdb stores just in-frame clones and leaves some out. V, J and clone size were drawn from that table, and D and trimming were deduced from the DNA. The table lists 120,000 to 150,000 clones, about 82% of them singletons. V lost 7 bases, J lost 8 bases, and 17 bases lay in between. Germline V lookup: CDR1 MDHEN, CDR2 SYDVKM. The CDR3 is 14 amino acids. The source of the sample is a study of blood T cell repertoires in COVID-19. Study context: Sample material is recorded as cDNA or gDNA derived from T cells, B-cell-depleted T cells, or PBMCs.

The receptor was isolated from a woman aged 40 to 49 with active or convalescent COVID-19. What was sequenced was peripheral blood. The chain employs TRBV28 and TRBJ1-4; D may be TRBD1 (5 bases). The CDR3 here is CASTLTGGSEKLFF. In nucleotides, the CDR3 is TGTGCCAGCACCCTAACGGGGGGGAGCGAAAAACTGTTTTTT.